This T cell receptor beta chain is drawn from a study of tumor-infiltrating lymphocytes in primary liver carcinoma. Study context: The study included patients who were men and women aged 30 to 69 years.

The CDR3 loop spans 14 amino acids. CDR1 and CDR2 from the germline V gene are SGHAT and FQNNGV. Worth noting for this clonotype: The CDR3 end shows no conserved phenylalanine or tryptophan, and so a read error is likely.

Germline DNA was also extracted, while the blood RNA originated from unsorted whole blood. Using a constant-region primer together with ProtoScript II reverse transcriptase, TCR beta cDNA was made from 500 ng of total RNA. Slightly modified ARM-PCR, run as three nested multiplex PCR rounds, produced the TCR beta libraries. Forward primers for TRBV1-TRBV30 and a C-beta reverse primer served the first two PCR rounds, at around 11 cycles each. Via MiXCR, TCRdb re-called the multiplex PCR reads, giving one row per CDR3 protein. In the table there are about 200,000 distinct CDR3 sequences, around 60% of which are singletons.

Sequenced sample: peripheral blood. The source of this sequence is a woman between 55 and 75 years old with primary liver carcinoma and hepatitis B virus infection. This sequence joins TRBV11-2 and TRBJ2-3, with D possibly being TRBD1 (6 bases). This CDR3 reads CASRLSQGADTQYS. The CDR3 nucleotides read TGCGCCAGCAGGCTATCACAGGGAGCTGATACGCAGTATTCT.